The entry below describes one T cell receptor (beta chain). The data originate from a study of HIV-infected patients and healthy controls. Follow-up blood was drawn about 14 weeks, roughly three months, after antiretroviral therapy began. The repertoire came from unfractionated whole blood and reflected all unsorted peripheral T cells. About 500 ng RNA was reverse transcribed with alpha and beta constant-region primers. Each of the alpha and beta chains got its own library through chain-specific third strand synthesis with indices. TCRdb passed the 5' RACE reads through MiXCR, listing each CDR3 protein once. This sample has more than 7,500 distinct CDR3 sequences, with about 8.4% found just once. This CDR3 is built from 15 residues. Germline V gene sequence: CDR1 SGHVS, CDR2 FQNEAQ. Between the trimmed V and J ends, which lost 4 bases and 8 bases, there was a span of 19 bases.

The origin of this receptor is an adult with HIV infection. The sequenced sample was blood, obtained during antiretroviral therapy. The gene calls are TRBV7-8 and TRBJ2-3; D is ambiguous. CDR3 in amino acids: CASSWPGSESGTQYF. The CDR3 DNA is TGTGCCAGCAGCTGGCCGGGCTCAGAATCCGGTACGCAGTATTTT.